A single sample gave rise to the 4 T cell receptor beta chains below, sequenced in a study of blood T cell repertoires in COVID-19. Sequencing was performed with immunoSEQ multiplex PCR; in TCRdb, only in-frame clones are kept and a portion is missing. The sample lists a few hundred thousand clones, roughly 89% seen once, with just under 0.95% in the top ten. The sample was peripheral blood. Receptors originate from a woman aged 40 to 50 who had recovered from COVID-19.

The chain carries TRBV6-5 and TRBJ2-4; no definite D call. Trimming removed 4 bases from V and 8 bases from J, with 18 bases in between. Germline V CDR1 and CDR2: MNHEY, SVGAGI. The CDR3 is made up of 15 amino acids. The CDR3 DNA is TGTGCCAGCAGTTCCCGCCCCGCCGGTGCGGACATTCAGTACTTC. Translating gives CASSSRPAGADIQYF.

The rearrangement links TRBV11-2 to TRBJ2-2, with D possibly being TRBD2 (5 bases). The germline V and J ends were trimmed by 1 base and 3 bases, with 15 bases remaining between them. Germline CDR1 is SGHAT and CDR2 is FQNNGV. There are 17 residues in the CDR3. CDR3 residues: CASSLGVGLAYTGELFF. The CDR3, as DNA: TGTGCCAGCAGCTTAGGGGTAGGGCTAGCTTACACCGGGGAGCTGTTTTTT.

V gene TRBV5-1 combines with J gene TRBJ2-2; 8 bases agree with TRBD1. This CDR3 has 16 residues. The ends lost 1 base at V and 3 bases at J; junction bases unmatched: 5. The germline CDR1 and CDR2 sequences are SGHRS and YFSETQ. The chain's CDR3 is CASSLSPQGDTGELFF. CDR3 DNA sequence: TGCGCCAGCAGCTTGAGCCCACAGGGGGACACCGGGGAGCTGTTTTTT.

This rearrangement joins TRBV19 to TRBJ2-5; 14 bases line up with TRBD2. With 3 bases clipped from V and 2 bases from J, the junction kept 2 bases outside the gene matches. This CDR3 comprises 16 residues. Germline V gene sequence: CDR1 LNHDA, CDR2 SQIVND (reference sequence). The CDR3 DNA sequence: TGTGCCAGTAGTATCCGACTAGCGGGAGGGCAAGAGACCCAGTACTTC. Amino acid sequence: CASSIRLAGGQETQYF.